These 18 T cell receptor beta chains were all obtained from the same sample, sequenced in a study of cytomegalovirus exposure and HLA in healthy donors. The assay was immunoSEQ multiplex PCR, and TCRdb's table has in-frame clones only and misses some. The data contain 150,000 to 200,000 clones, approximately 81% of them singletons. The sample consisted of PBMCs. The receptors come from a man between 18 and 29 years old in good health and CMV-seropositive.

The gene calls are TRBV7-9 and TRBJ1-6; TRBD1 is a possible D gene (5 bases). With 5 bases removed from V and 0 bases from J, the gap between germline ends came to 14 bases. The CDR3 runs to 17 residues. Germline assignment: CDR1 SEHNR and CDR2 FQNEAQ (reference sequence). As DNA, the CDR3 is TGTGCCAGCAGCCTAGGGCAGGGAAGCTCCTATAATTCACCCCTCCACTTT. Translating gives CASSLGQGSSYNSPLHF.

The chain has TRBV7-6 and TRBJ1-3; no definite D call. CDR1 and CDR2 from the germline V gene are SGHVS and FNYEAQ. Trimming removed 1 base at V and 0 bases at J, with 4 bases between. CDR3 length equals 14 residues. The CDR3 region has the DNA TGTGCCAGCAGCTTAGACAGCTCTGGAAACACCATATATTTT. Protein: CASSLDSSGNTIYF.

This clone has just a few counts. This chain joins TRBV7-6 and TRBJ2-1; TRBD2 might be the D (5 bases). CDR3 length equals 14 residues. Germline assignment: CDR1 SGHVS and CDR2 FNYEAQ. Trimming took off 3 bases at V and 10 bases at J, with 16 bases between the two ends. In DNA form, the CDR3 reads TGTGCCAGCAGCTTCTCTAGCCAAGTATCGGAGCAGTTCTTC. Translation: CASSFSSQVSEQFF. Full variable domain (rest looked up from reference TRBV7-6 and TRBJ2-1): GAGVSQSPRYKVTKRGQDVALRCDPISGHVSLYWYRQALGQGPEFLTYFNYEAQQDKSGLPNDRFSAERPEGSISTLTIQRTEQRDSAMYRCASSFSSQVSEQFFGPGTRLTVL.

This chain uses TRBV2 with TRBJ2-1, with TRBD2 matching 9 bases. J was trimmed by 3 bases and V by 6 bases; bases with no gene match: 6. CDR1 and CDR2 from the germline V gene are SNHLY and FYNNEI. This CDR3 spans 15 amino acids. This CDR3 reads CASSLTSGYYNEQFF. In DNA form, the CDR3 reads TGTGCCAGCAGCCTGACTAGCGGATACTACAATGAGCAGTTCTTC. The full variable domain, rest sourced from reference TRBV2 and TRBJ2-1, is EPEVTQTPSHQVTQMGQEVILRCVPISNHLYFYWYRQILGQKVEFLVSFYNNEISEKSEIFDDQFSVERPDGSNFTLKIRSTKLEDSAMYFCASSLTSGYYNEQFFGPGTRLTVL.

The rearrangement uses TRBV27 and TRBJ2-7; 7 bases match TRBD1. The CDR3 spans 13 residues. Germline CDR1 MNHEY, CDR2 SMNVEV (reference sequence). The junction had 5 bases not matched to a gene; V was cut back by 5 bases and J by 4 bases. DNA for the CDR3: TGTGCCAGCAGTCTCGGGACAGAATACGAGCAGTACTTC. Translating gives CASSLGTEYEQYF.

The V gene is TRBV5-1, the J gene TRBJ1-3; 8 bases map to TRBD1. Germline V lookup: CDR1 SGHRS, CDR2 YFSETQ. This CDR3 has 17 amino acids. V shed 3 bases, J shed 0 bases, and the junction held 8 bases outside the gene matches. CDR3 loop: CASSSDRDRSSGNTIYF. CDR3 DNA sequence: TGCGCCAGCAGCTCCGATCGGGACAGGAGCTCTGGAAACACCATATATTTT.

This sequence joins TRBV29-1 and TRBJ2-5, with D unclear. Looked up from germline, CDR1 is SQVTM and CDR2 is ANQGSEA. The CDR3 extends over 13 amino acids. Trimming removed 2 bases from V and 1 base from J, with 8 bases in between. In nucleotides, the CDR3 is TGCAGCGTTGAATATGCGGCCCAAGAGACCCAGTACTTC. This sequence encodes CSVEYAAQETQYF.

This rearrangement joins TRBV5-4 to TRBJ2-1; 14 nucleotides match TRBD2. In germline, CDR1 is SGHNT, CDR2 YYREEE (reference sequence). The CDR3 totals 15 residues. V dropped 4 bases and J dropped 12; count of bases not matched to a gene: 9. The CDR3 DNA sequence: TGTGCCAGCAGCCGGACTAGCGGGGGGTCCGGGGGGCAGTTCTTC. Translating it yields CASSRTSGGSGGQFF.

This clone was seen a single time. The chain recombines TRBV15 with TRBJ1-3; D is unclear. The CDR3 sequence is 16 residues long. Per germline, CDR1 LNHNV and CDR2 YYDKDF (reference sequence). V shed 1 base and J shed 3 bases, with 13 bases lying between them. The CDR3 bases are TGTGCCACCAGCAGAGGGTCGGGGAGAGATGGAAACACCATATATTTT. Translation: CATSRGSGRDGNTIYF.

The chain recombines TRBV28 with TRBJ1-6; no reliable D call. Germline V gene sequence: CDR1 MDHEN, CDR2 SYDVKM. V was pared by 2 bases and J by 0 bases, with 11 bases between. The CDR3 has 17 amino acids. This CDR3 is CASSLPAASSYNSPLHF. The CDR3 bases are TGTGCCAGCAGTTTACCTGCGGCTAGCTCCTATAATTCACCCCTCCACTTT.

The chain carries TRBV29-1 and TRBJ1-1; maybe TRBD1 (5 bases). The CDR3 length is 12 residues. Germline CDR1 reads SQVTM; CDR2 reads ANQGSEA. The germline V and J ends were trimmed by 2 bases and 2 bases, with 6 bases remaining between them. CDR3 bases: TGCAGCGTTGAACAGGGAAACACTGAAGCTTTCTTT. This codes for CSVEQGNTEAFF.

This clone was seen a few times. This rearrangement joins TRBV27 to TRBJ2-1; D not resolved. This CDR3 has 11 residues. V dropped 6 bases and J dropped 4 bases, with 4 bases sitting between them. Germline CDR1 is MNHEY and CDR2 is SMNVEV (reference sequence). CDR3 nucleotides: TGTGCCAGCAGCCAGTACAATGAGCAGTTCTTC. Protein sequence: CASSQYNEQFF.

The rearrangement links TRBV28 to TRBJ2-7; possibly TRBD2 for D (5 bases). Germline-derived CDR1 and CDR2 are MDHEN and SYDVKM. The V end was cut by 4 bases, the J end by 0 bases, with 19 bases between. The CDR3 is 17 residues long. CDR3 DNA: TGTGCCAGCAGTTCCCCCCTTCGAGGGCATAACTCCTACGAGCAGTACTTC. This gives the protein CASSSPLRGHNSYEQYF.

V is TRBV11-2 and J is TRBJ2-6, with 13 bases matching TRBD2. Per the germline V gene, CDR1 is SGHAT and CDR2 is FQNNGV. J was trimmed by 2 bases and V by 6 bases; bases with no gene match: 1. CDR3 length equals 16 residues. The CDR3, as DNA: TGTGCCAGCAGACTAGCGGGAGGGGCTGGGGCCAACGTCCTGACTTTC. It is translated as CASRLAGGAGANVLTF.

This clone was observed a single time. The V and J genes are TRBV6-1 and TRBJ2-1, with D tentatively TRBD2 (5 bases). Germline CDR1 MNHNS, CDR2 SASEGT. Trimming took 2 bases from V and 10 from J, leaving 12 bases between them. This CDR3 contains 13 residues. CDR3 sequence (DNA): TGTGCCAGCAGTGAAACGGGATGGAGGGAGCAGTTCTTC. The encoded protein is CASSETGWREQFF.

The chain joins TRBV7-8 to TRBJ1-5; possible D gene TRBD1, 5 bases. V was clipped by 2 bases and J by 4 bases, with 15 bases between them. The CDR3 has 16 amino acids. Per the germline V gene, CDR1 is SGHVS and CDR2 is FQNEAQ. The CDR3 loop reads CASSLSGTALNQPQHF. CDR3 nucleotides: TGTGCCAGCAGCTTATCCGGGACTGCCCTAAATCAGCCCCAGCATTTT.

The gene calls are TRBV2 and TRBJ1-2, with TRBD1 matching 9 bases. CDR1 is SNHLY and CDR2 is FYNNEI in the germline V gene. Trimming took 10 bases from V and 6 from J; bases not matched to a gene: 9. The CDR3 is made up of 13 amino acids. CDR3 coding DNA: TGTGCCACCACCTGGACAGGGGCCAATGGCTACACCTTC. Translated: CATTWTGANGYTF.

V usage is TRBV28 and J usage is TRBJ1-5, with 9 bases matching TRBD1. With V trimmed by 5 bases and J by 7 bases, 15 bases remained unmatched. This CDR3 is built from 17 residues. CDR1 MDHEN and CDR2 SYDVKM come from the germline V gene. The CDR3 loop reads CASSRGTGWGIGQPQHF. The CDR3 DNA reads TGTGCCAGCAGTCGCGGGACAGGGTGGGGTATAGGGCAGCCCCAGCATTTT.